One sample yielded the 16 T cell receptor beta chains listed below, sequenced in a study of T cell repertoires in cytomegalovirus infection. Which antigens these TCRs recognize remains unknown. TCRdb processed the reads anew with MiXCR; each CDR3 protein has one entry. The table includes around 300,000 distinct CDR3 sequences, roughly a fifth detected once. The sequences come from cultured PBMCs, collected from culture after CMV antigen stimulation. All receptors derive from a human donor in good health (CMV status not recorded). Some clones in this sample may be carry-over from other donors' samples.

This clonotype was detected only a few times. The V call is TRBV27, the J call TRBJ2-7; 7 nucleotides agree with TRBD1. Losses at the gene ends were 5 bases for V and 6 bases for J; bases not matched to a gene: 7. This CDR3 comprises 13 residues. Germline CDR1 reads MNHEY; CDR2 reads SMNVEV (reference sequence). This CDR3 is CASSTWRTGEQYF. CDR3 bases: TGTGCCAGCAGTACCTGGAGGACAGGCGAGCAGTACTTC.

Comment on this clonotype: Just one base apart from a much larger clone, this may be a read error. Likely a read error: the CDR3 ends without its conserved phenylalanine or tryptophan. The chain combines TRBV7-6 with TRBJ2-7, with 11 nucleotides matching TRBD2. Germline-derived CDR1 and CDR2 are SGHVS and FNYEAQ. The CDR3 is 14 amino acids. J gave up 3 bases and V 5 bases, and 3 bases lay outside the gene matches. CDR3 sequence: CASSRGLADYEQYC. The CDR3, as DNA: TGTGCCAGCAGCCGGGGACTAGCGGACTACGAGCAGTACTGC.

The rearrangement links TRBV7-2 to TRBJ1-5; TRBD1 agrees at 7 bases. V shed 5 bases and J 7 bases; nucleotides not matched to a gene: 5. Germline V gives CDR1 SGHTA, CDR2 FQGNSA. This CDR3 has 13 residues. Here the CDR3 DNA reads TGTGCCAGCAGCATCGGGACAGACCAGCCCCAGCATTTT. This gives the protein CASSIGTDQPQHF.

This chain links TRBV13 with TRBJ2-1, with TRBD2 matching over 8 bases. Germline-derived CDR1 and CDR2 are PRHDT and FYEKMQ (reference sequence). The ends lost 5 bases at V and 10 bases at J; junction bases unmatched: 16. CDR3 length: 16 amino acids. The CDR3 nucleotides read TGTGCCAGCAGCCCGGGAGCGGGAGAGGTATCATTCGAGCAGTTCTTC. Translating it yields CASSPGAGEVSFEQFF.

The chain is built from TRBV27 and TRBJ2-7; a possible D gene is TRBD2 (6 bases). Germline V CDR1 and CDR2: MNHEY, SMNVEV (reference sequence). This CDR3 region has 14 residues. V was pared by 5 bases and J by 6 bases, with 17 bases between. CDR3 residues: CASSPGIADSEQYF. The CDR3 DNA is TGTGCCAGCAGTCCCGGGATAGCGGATAGCGAGCAGTACTTC.

The V call is TRBV6-5, the J call TRBJ2-3; TRBD2 might be the D (6 bases). The CDR3 is 16 amino acids. In germline, CDR1 is MNHEY, CDR2 SVGAGI. The V end lost 7 bases, the J end lost 1 base, and 18 bases lay between the germline ends. The DNA of the CDR3 is TGTGCCAGCACCTACGGGAGAGGGGCAGGCACAGATACGCAGTATTTT. Its translation: CASTYGRGAGTDTQYF.

This clonotype was seen more than once but under ten times. The junction and the germline gene differ at one end; a read error may be behind it. V and J are TRBV6-2 or TRBV6-3 and TRBJ1-1, with D hard to call. Germline-derived CDR1 and CDR2 are MNHEY and SVGEGT. This CDR3 has 16 residues. The CDR3 DNA is TGTGCCAGCAGTTACTCGGAGACCCACCTGAACACTGCAGCTTTCTTT. This gives the protein CASSYSETHLNTAAFF.

J is TRBJ2-6 and V is TRBV4-3; D unclear. Germline V gene data show CDR1 as LGHNA and CDR2 as YSLEER. The CDR3 is made up of 18 amino acids. V was trimmed by 0 bases and J by 2 bases, leaving 14 bases between them. This CDR3 reads CASSQDLLSAAGANVLTF. The CDR3 nucleotides are TGCGCCAGCAGCCAAGATTTATTGTCGGCAGCTGGGGCCAACGTCCTGACTTTC.

This clonotype was detected many times. The chain recombines TRBV7-8 with TRBJ2-7; TRBD2 is a possible D gene (5 bases). This CDR3 is 13 amino acids long. Trimming cost V 0 bases and J 6 bases, with 9 bases left between them. Germline V gene data show CDR1 as SGHVS and CDR2 as FQNEAQ. This CDR3 is CASSLALVAEQYF. The DNA for the CDR3 is TGTGCCAGCAGCTTAGCACTAGTGGCCGAGCAGTACTTC.

There are a few counts of this clonotype. The genes are TRBV7-6 and TRBJ2-7; no definite D call. Trimming took 2 bases from V and 4 from J, leaving 15 bases between them. CDR1 SGHVS and CDR2 FNYEAQ come from the germline V gene. CDR3 length equals 15 residues. The CDR3 region has the DNA TGTGCCAGCAGCTTACGCTGTCATGTCGGTTACGAGCAGTACGTC. Its protein is CASSLRCHVGYEQYV.

This clonotype has more than one count but fewer than ten. This rearrangement joins TRBV4-3 to TRBJ1-2; the match to TRBD1 covers 8 bases. Germline V CDR1 and CDR2: LGHNA, YSLEER. J was trimmed by 6 bases and V by 0 bases; bases with no gene match: 3. The CDR3 runs 14 residues. The CDR3 is CASSQEAGGHGYTF. The CDR3 DNA is TGCGCCAGCAGCCAAGAGGCAGGGGGCCATGGCTACACCTTC.

This clonotype occurred a few times. The chain uses TRBV11-2 and TRBJ2-1; D is ambiguous. CDR3 size: 13 residues. Trimming cost V 3 bases and J 7 bases, with 10 bases left between them. Germline V CDR1 and CDR2: SGHAT, FQNNGV. As DNA, the CDR3 is TGTGCCAGCAGCTTGGGATTCCAAAATGAGCAGTTCTTC. It translates to CASSLGFQNEQFF.

This clonotype has ten or more counts. The J gene is TRBJ2-7, the V gene TRBV6-1; 8 bases map to TRBD2. Germline V gene sequence: CDR1 MNHNS, CDR2 SASEGT. With V trimmed by 5 bases and J by 1 base, 7 bases remained unmatched. This CDR3 region has 15 residues. The CDR3 reads CASSNGAGESYEQYV. DNA for the CDR3: TGTGCCAGCAGTAACGGAGCGGGAGAATCCTACGAGCAGTACGTC.

This clonotype was seen a handful of times. The genes are TRBV20-1 and TRBJ2-3; no clear D gene. Germline CDR1 and CDR2: DFQATT and SNEGSKA (reference sequence). Trimming left V 2 bases short and J 12 bases short, with 12 bases between. This CDR3 region has 11 residues. The CDR3 nucleotides are TGCAGTGCTAGAAGTCCCAATTTTCAGTATTTT. This gives the protein CSARSPNFQYF.

This chain joins TRBV5-1 and TRBJ2-7; D is tentatively TRBD1 or TRBD2 (6 bases each). V was clipped by 0 bases and J by 3 bases, with 16 bases between them. CDR1 and CDR2 from the germline V gene are SGHRS and YFSETQ. CDR3 size: 16 residues. DNA of the CDR3: TGCGCCAGCAGCTTGGAAGTGGGAGGACAGAGCTACGAGCAGTACTTC. It yields the protein CASSLEVGGQSYEQYF.

CDR3 amino acids: CSALYSGRSTDTQYF. The CDR3 coding sequence is TGCAGTGCTCTATATAGCGGGAGGAGCACAGATACGCAGTATTTT. The chain carries TRBV20-1 and TRBJ2-3; 10 bases align to TRBD2. The germline gives CDR1 DFQATT, CDR2 SNEGSKA (reference sequence). The ends lost 5 bases at V and 0 bases at J; junction bases unmatched: 5. The CDR3 is 15 amino acids.